This paragraph reports one T cell receptor beta chain. Its target is unknown. The data stem from a study of T cell responses to AZD1222 COVID-19 vaccine. Unmatched junction bases numbered 7, after V lost 7 bases and J lost 4 bases. The CDR3 extends over 13 amino acids. Germline V gives CDR1 SQVTM, CDR2 ANQGSEA. Sequencing used immunoSEQ multiplex PCR; TCRdb keeps in-frame clones, though not all of them. The sample lists 75,000 to 100,000 clones, nearly 90% occurring once. The study's findings and limits: Most donors were white British and more were female, and clonal diversity was possibly underestimated. Spike-specific TCRs gained breadth and depth after people received two AZD1222 doses. A reported finding is that nearly half of spike-specific TCRs target unmutated variant regions.

The rearrangement uses TRBV29-1 and TRBJ1-1; 9 nucleotides align to TRBD1. Specimen: peripheral blood, collected on day 0 of AZD1222 vaccination. This TCR derives from an adult in good health. The DNA of the CDR3 is TGCAGCGCAGGACAGGGGCGCATCACTGAAGCTTTCTTT. Its translation: CSAGQGRITEAFF.